This T cell receptor (beta chain) was observed in a study of blood T cell repertoires in COVID-19. Of note for this clone: An end of the junction differs from the germline gene, which may be a read error.

Measured with immunoSEQ multiplex PCR; TCRdb has only the in-frame clones, and not every one. This table has about 47,000 clones, roughly four fifths appearing once. Germline loops: CDR1 MRHNA, CDR2 SNTAGT. The CDR3 length is 15 residues. V and J are TRBV6-4 and TRBJ2-2; 8 bases align to TRBD2. This TCR came from a man aged 55 to 70 with active COVID-19. The sequencing sample was made of peripheral blood. Written as DNA, the CDR3 is TGTGCCCGCAGCCGGGGGGGGAGTAACACCGGGGAGCTGTTTTTT. Translating gives CARSRGGSNTGELFF.